This is a list of T cell receptor beta chains from one sample in a study of CD8 T cells in Susac syndrome. TCRdb fed the immunoSEQ multiplex PCR reads into MiXCR, producing one record per CDR3 protein. The table has 80,000 to 95,000 distinct CDR3 sequences, around 94% seen once; the top ten hold approximately 0.9%. Sequenced: CD8+ T cells from PBMCs. Source of these receptors: a human donor with Susac syndrome. CDR3s include the opening cysteine and the closing phenylalanine or tryptophan. A D gene is named only where the DNA matches it firmly. Expanded clones get a size class; other rows say once, few or many, or leave the size out.

clone_size,d_call,j_call,v_call,cdr3_nt,cdr3_aa
.,.,TRBJ1-2,TRBV7-9,TGTGCCAGCAGCTTAGCTGGCTACACCAGCTATGGCTACACCTTC,CASSLAGYTSYGYTF
.,.,TRBJ2-1,TRBV4-3,TGCGCCAGCAGCCCGGGGACTTCTCAGCAGACTAATGAGCAGTTCTTC,CASSPGTSQQTNEQFF
once,TRBD1,TRBJ2-1,TRBV7-9,TGTGCCACGCTGACAGGGCCGAAAGACAATGAGCAGTTCTTC,CATLTGPKDNEQFF
.,.,TRBJ2-7,TRBV28,TGTGCCATCTCACCCACAGGGTACGAGCAGTACTTC,CAISPTGYEQYF
.,.,TRBJ2-2,TRBV5-6,TGTGCCAGCAGTCGCGACCCTATCTGGGACACCGGGGAGCTGTTTTTT,CASSRDPIWDTGELFF
.,TRBD1,TRBJ2-1,TRBV19,TGTGCCAGTAGTATAACAGGGGACCCCATCCCTTACAATGAGCAGTTCTTC,CASSITGDPIPYNEQFF
.,.,TRBJ2-3,TRBV20-1,TGCAGTGCTGGGGGGATTGGACGGGATTACACAGATACGCAGTATTTT,CSAGGIGRDYTDTQYF
.,.,TRBJ2-6,TRBV2,TGTGCCAGCATTGAGCTAAAAATAGGCTCTGGGGCCAACGTCCTGACTTTC,CASIELKIGSGANVLTF
.,.,TRBJ1-1,TRBV29-1,TGCAGCGTTGAGACCGTACGGGGAGCTTTCTTT,CSVETVRGAFF
.,.,TRBJ2-5,TRBV7-2,TGTGCCAGCAGCTTAGGGGCAGGTAACCAAGAGACCCAGTACTTC,CASSLGAGNQETQYF
.,.,TRBJ1-1,TRBV7-7,TGTGCCAGCAGCGCCAGCGTGGCCACTGAAGCTTTCTTT,CASSASVATEAFF
.,TRBD2,TRBJ2-2,TRBV4-3,TGCGCCAGCAGCCAAGATGGCCCTAGCGGGACTACCGGGGAGCTGTTTTTT,CASSQDGPSGTTGELFF
once,TRBD2,TRBJ2-1,TRBV7-9,TGTGCCAGCAGCATATCGGGGGGGACCTACAATGAGCAGTTCTTC,CASSISGGTYNEQFF
.,.,TRBJ1-3,TRBV27,TGTGCCAGTTCTAAGATGGGCTCTGGAAACACCATATATTTT,CASSKMGSGNTIYF
.,.,TRBJ1-2,TRBV20-1,TGCAGTGCTAGAGATTGGGGTAGCTATGGCTACACCTTC,CSARDWGSYGYTF
.,.,TRBJ2-2,TRBV4-3,TGCGCCAGCAGCCAAGAAGGGAAAGGGGTGCCCGGGGAGCTGTTTTTT,CASSQEGKGVPGELFF
.,.,TRBJ2-3,TRBV27,TGTGCCAGCAGTTGGAGGGGGCAGACAGGGCTCCCAGATACGCAGTATTTT,CASSWRGQTGLPDTQYF
.,.,TRBJ2-7,TRBV7-2,TGTGCCAGCAGCTCCGAGGGTTTGGCCTACGAGCAGTACTTC,CASSSEGLAYEQYF
.,TRBD2,TRBJ2-2,TRBV3-1,TGTGCCAGCAGCTTCGGGACTAGCGGGGGAATCGGGGAGCTGTTTTTT,CASSFGTSGGIGELFF
.,.,TRBJ1-5,TRBV19,TGTGCCAGTAGTATAGATTCGAGTGGCAATCAGCCCCAGCATTTT,CASSIDSSGNQPQHF
.,.,TRBJ2-7,TRBV7-9,TGTGCCAGCAGTTACCGCGCGTCTTACTACGAGCAGTACTTC,CASSYRASYYEQYF
.,.,TRBJ2-1,TRBV12-3/TRBV12-4,TGTGCCAGCAGTTTACCCTTCTCGTCGGGCAATGAGCAGTTCTTC,CASSLPFSSGNEQFF
few,TRBD1,TRBJ2-7,TRBV29-1,TGCAGCGTTGAAAGTGGACAGGGGAAGGCCTACGAGCAGTACTTC,CSVESGQGKAYEQYF
.,TRBD1,TRBJ2-5,TRBV14,TGTGCCAGCAGCCAATCCGGGGACAGGGCATACCAAGAGACCCAGTACTTC,CASSQSGDRAYQETQYF
.,.,TRBJ2-1,TRBV12-3/TRBV12-4,TGTGCCAGCAGTGAGGACGCCTTAGGGAATGAGCAGTTCTTC,CASSEDALGNEQFF
.,.,TRBJ2-6,TRBV27,TGTGCCAGCATGTACTCTGGGGCCAACGTCCTGACTTTC,CASMYSGANVLTF
.,.,TRBJ1-2,TRBV25-1,TGTGCCAGCAGTCCCTTGGGTATAGACAGTCGCCAGGAATATGGCTACACCTTC,CASSPLGIDSRQEYGYTF
.,.,TRBJ1-4,TRBV3-1,TGTGCCAGCAGCCAAGATCGGGCAGGGACTAATGAAAAACTGTTTTTT,CASSQDRAGTNEKLFF
.,.,TRBJ2-3,TRBV7-2,TGTGCCAGCACCAAACCATCCATTCTAGCCACTACAGATACGCAGTATTTT,CASTKPSILATTDTQYF
.,.,TRBJ2-1,TRBV11-1,TGTGCCAGCAGCTTCGAACAAGGGGCCTACAATGAGCAGTTCTTC,CASSFEQGAYNEQFF
.,.,TRBJ1-5,TRBV7-8,TGTGCCAGCAGCTCCTGGGGTGTGGGGAGCTATAGCAATCAGCCCCAGCATTTT,CASSSWGVGSYSNQPQHF
few,.,TRBJ2-5,TRBV18,TGTGCCAGCTCACCACCGTGGGGACAAGAGACCCAGTACTTC,CASSPPWGQETQYF
.,.,TRBJ1-1,TRBV28,TGTGCCAGCAGTTTATTCCAGTACACTGAAGCTTTCTTT,CASSLFQYTEAFF
.,.,TRBJ2-7,TRBV4-3,TGCGCCAGCAGCCCCAAAGGGGGAGAGGCCTACGAGCAGTACTTC,CASSPKGGEAYEQYF
few,.,TRBJ1-1,TRBV7-9,TGTGCCAGCAGCTTGAAGGGGGGCACTGAAGCTTTCTTT,CASSLKGGTEAFF
.,.,TRBJ2-1,TRBV5-6,TGTGCCAGCAGCTTCCCGGGACCCTACAATGAGCAGTTCTTC,CASSFPGPYNEQFF
.,.,TRBJ2-2,TRBV7-9,TGTGCCAGCAGCCGTAGGGTCGGGGAGCTGTTTTTT,CASSRRVGELFF
few,TRBD1,TRBJ2-3,TRBV11-1,TGTGCCAGCAGCTCCAGGGGGTGGCCAGATACGCAGTATTTT,CASSSRGWPDTQYF
.,TRBD2,TRBJ2-1,TRBV19,TGTGCCAGTAGTATTACCGGGACTAGCGCCTACAATGAGCAGTTCTTC,CASSITGTSAYNEQFF
.,.,TRBJ1-1,TRBV18,TGTGCCAGCTCACTCGATGGACCACTGACGGATGGGAGCACTGAAGCTTTCTTT,CASSLDGPLTDGSTEAFF
.,TRBD2,TRBJ2-7,TRBV7-9,TGTGCCAGCAGCTTCGGGACTACGTCCTACGAGCAGTACTTC,CASSFGTTSYEQYF
.,.,TRBJ2-1,TRBV15,TGTGCCACCAGCCCTTTGTCCAGCTCCTACAATGAGCAGTTCTTC,CATSPLSSSYNEQFF
.,TRBD2,TRBJ2-3,TRBV9,TGTGCCAGCAGCGTAGTAGCGGGAGGGGGCACAGATACGCAGTATTTT,CASSVVAGGGTDTQYF
.,TRBD1,TRBJ2-7,TRBV5-1,TGCGCCAGCAGCCCCGACTCCGGGACAGGGTGGTACGAGCAGTACTTC,CASSPDSGTGWYEQYF
.,.,TRBJ1-1,TRBV3-1,TGTGCCAGCAGCCAAGATGTAGGGGGGAACACTGAAGCTTTCTTT,CASSQDVGGNTEAFF
.,TRBD2,TRBJ2-1,TRBV2,TGTGCCAGCAGCCAGATTCGACTAGCGGAGTACAATGAGCAGTTCTTC,CASSQIRLAEYNEQFF
.,.,TRBJ2-7,TRBV11-1,TGTGCCAGCAGCTTAGACGGGGGACAGCGAAACTCCTACGAGCAGTACTTC,CASSLDGGQRNSYEQYF
once,.,TRBJ1-3,TRBV2,TGTGCCAGCAGTGAGGACCTCTCTGGAAACACCATATATTTT,CASSEDLSGNTIYF
once,.,TRBJ2-1,TRBV9,TGTGCCAGCAGCGGAGGGCTCTCCTACAATGAGCAGTTCTTC,CASSGGLSYNEQFF
.,.,TRBJ2-7,TRBV20-1,TGCAGTGCTAGAGATAAGGTAGCCTACGAGCAGTACTTC,CSARDKVAYEQYF
.,TRBD1,TRBJ2-1,TRBV5-6,TGTGCCAGCAGCCCGCGACAGGGTAGTTACTACAATGAGCAGTTCTTC,CASSPRQGSYYNEQFF
.,.,TRBJ2-7,TRBV23-1,TGCGCCAGCAGTCAATTCAGCTGGGGTCATACCTACGAGCAGTACTTC,CASSQFSWGHTYEQYF
.,.,TRBJ2-7,TRBV27,TGTGCCAGCAGCGCTGCTAGCTCATCCTACGAGCAGTACTTC,CASSAASSSYEQYF
.,TRBD1,TRBJ2-7,TRBV7-2,TGTGCCAGCAGCTTGGGACAGGGTTCCCACGAGCAGTACTTC,CASSLGQGSHEQYF
.,.,TRBJ2-1,TRBV7-8,TGTGCCAGCAGCTTAGGAGGGACTGGCAATGAGCAGTTCTTC,CASSLGGTGNEQFF